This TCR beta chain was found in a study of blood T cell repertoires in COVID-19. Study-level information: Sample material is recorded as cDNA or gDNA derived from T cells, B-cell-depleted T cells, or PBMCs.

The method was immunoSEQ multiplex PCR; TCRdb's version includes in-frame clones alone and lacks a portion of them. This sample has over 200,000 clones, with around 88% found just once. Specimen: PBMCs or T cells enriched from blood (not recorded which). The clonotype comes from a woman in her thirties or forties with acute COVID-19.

The CDR3 region is CATGGGLVEGVNTEAFF. CDR3 bases: TGTGCCACCGGAGGGGGCTTGGTGGAAGGGGTAAACACTGAAGCTTTCTTT. V gene TRBV15 combines with J gene TRBJ1-1; the match to TRBD1 covers 7 bases. The CDR3 runs to 17 residues. V lost 8 bases, J lost 2 bases, and 17 bases stayed unmatched. CDR1 and CDR2 from the germline V gene are LNHNV and YYDKDF (reference sequence).